The rows below give T cell receptor beta chains drawn from one sample of a study of molecular identifiers for immune sequencing clone quantification. MiXCR, applied by TCRdb to the PCR reads, yields one record per CDR3 protein. The sample records more than 250,000 distinct CDR3 sequences, around 21% being singletons. The sample taken for sequencing was naive CD8+ T cells from blood, with Jurkat cell RNA spiked in. These receptors all stem from a human donor in good health. Some libraries in this study had Jurkat cell RNA spiked in. Each CDR3 is given with its conserved first and last residue. Fields, in order: clone size, D gene, J gene, V gene, CDR3 protein, CDR3 DNA. A D gene is named only where the DNA matches it firmly. Size tells how often a clone was seen (once, few, many) or the class of an expanded clone, and some rows leave it out.

abundance: many; d_gene: NA; j_gene: TRBJ2-7; v_gene: TRBV20-1; CDR3aa: CSARIAGYSYEQYF; CDR3nt: TGCAGTGCTAGAATCGCGGGTTATTCCTACGAGCAGTACTTC
abundance: many; d_gene: NA; j_gene: TRBJ1-5; v_gene: TRBV27; CDR3aa: CASSPWTGTNQPQHF; CDR3nt: TGTGCCAGCAGTCCCTGGACGGGTACCAATCAGCCCCAGCATTTT
abundance: few; d_gene: NA; j_gene: TRBJ2-7; v_gene: TRBV25-1; CDR3aa: CASSVSGTASYEQYF; CDR3nt: TGTGCCAGCAGTGTCTCCGGGACCGCTTCCTACGAGCAGTACTTC
abundance: many; d_gene: TRBD2; j_gene: TRBJ2-3; v_gene: TRBV5-6; CDR3aa: CASSSGLAIGTQYF; CDR3nt: TGTGCCAGCAGCTCGGGACTAGCGATCGGGACGCAGTATTTT
abundance: few; d_gene: NA; j_gene: TRBJ1-3; v_gene: TRBV4-3; CDR3aa: CASSESLYTFENTIYF; CDR3nt: TGCGCCAGCAGCGAGAGTTTGTACACATTCGAAAACACCATATATTTT
abundance: NA; d_gene: TRBD2; j_gene: TRBJ2-5; v_gene: TRBV6-5; CDR3aa: CASSPGTSGGPTYF; CDR3nt: TGTGCCAGCAGTCCCGGGACTAGCGGGGGCCCGACGTACTTC
abundance: few; d_gene: TRBD2; j_gene: TRBJ2-5; v_gene: TRBV23-1; CDR3aa: CASSQEEPLLAGGPSDETQYF; CDR3nt: TGCGCCAGCAGTCAAGAAGAACCCCTACTAGCGGGGGGGCCCTCGGATGAGACCCAGTACTTC
abundance: NA; d_gene: NA; j_gene: TRBJ2-1; v_gene: TRBV14; CDR3aa: CASSQDTWFSGQSSYNEQFF; CDR3nt: TGTGCCAGCAGCCAAGATACCTGGTTTAGCGGACAGAGCTCCTACAATGAGCAGTTCTTC
abundance: NA; d_gene: NA; j_gene: TRBJ2-7; v_gene: TRBV27; CDR3aa: CASSLPGRHEQYF; CDR3nt: TGTGCCAGCAGTTTACCCGGACGCCACGAGCAGTACTTC
abundance: many; d_gene: NA; j_gene: TRBJ2-5; v_gene: TRBV12-3/TRBV12-4; CDR3aa: CASSPRDTVLKGDQYF; CDR3nt: TGTGCCAGCAGTCCTCGGGACACCGTTTTAAAAGGTGACCAGTACTTC
abundance: NA; d_gene: NA; j_gene: TRBJ2-7; v_gene: TRBV2; CDR3aa: CASSEFISGLSYEQYF; CDR3nt: TGTGCCAGCAGCGAATTTATTAGCGGCCTCTCCTACGAGCAGTACTTC
abundance: many; d_gene: TRBD1; j_gene: TRBJ2-3; v_gene: TRBV12-3/TRBV12-4; CDR3aa: CASSPGQGSVSDTQYF; CDR3nt: TGTGCCAGCAGTCCGGGACAGGGTAGCGTCTCAGATACGCAGTATTTT
abundance: many; d_gene: TRBD2; j_gene: TRBJ2-7; v_gene: TRBV20-1; CDR3aa: CSARGRESEQYF; CDR3nt: TGCAGTGCTAGGGGGCGGGAGAGCGAGCAGTACTTC
abundance: NA; d_gene: TRBD2; j_gene: TRBJ2-1; v_gene: TRBV12-3/TRBV12-4; CDR3aa: CASSPYSLAGGREQFF; CDR3nt: TGTGCCAGCAGTCCATATTCCCTAGCGGGAGGTAGAGAGCAGTTCTTC
abundance: many; d_gene: TRBD1; j_gene: TRBJ1-5; v_gene: TRBV7-2; CDR3aa: CASSVDRGFGNQPQHF; CDR3nt: TGTGCCAGCAGCGTAGACAGGGGGTTCGGCAATCAGCCCCAGCATTTT
abundance: many; d_gene: NA; j_gene: TRBJ1-1; v_gene: TRBV3-1; CDR3aa: CASSRTQNMNTEAFF; CDR3nt: TGTGCCAGCAGCCGAACACAGAACATGAACACTGAAGCTTTCTTT
abundance: many; d_gene: TRBD2; j_gene: TRBJ2-7; v_gene: TRBV5-1; CDR3aa: CASSSSTSGGSYEQYF; CDR3nt: TGCGCCAGCAGCTCCTCTACTAGCGGGGGCTCCTACGAGCAGTACTTC
abundance: many; d_gene: NA; j_gene: TRBJ2-3; v_gene: TRBV5-1; CDR3aa: CASKVSDIFTDTQYF; CDR3nt: TGCGCCAGCAAGGTCTCTGATATTTTCACAGATACGCAGTATTTT
abundance: many; d_gene: TRBD1; j_gene: TRBJ1-1; v_gene: TRBV7-9; CDR3aa: CASSSSTGGANTEAFF; CDR3nt: TGTGCCAGCAGCTCGTCGACAGGGGGCGCGAACACTGAAGCTTTCTTT
abundance: many; d_gene: TRBD2; j_gene: TRBJ2-3; v_gene: TRBV4-3; CDR3aa: CASSQSRGGLGTDTQYF; CDR3nt: TGCGCCAGCAGCCAATCGCGGGGGGGCCTCGGCACAGATACGCAGTATTTT
abundance: few; d_gene: NA; j_gene: TRBJ2-7; v_gene: TRBV5-4; CDR3aa: CASSLAKEGDTYEQYF; CDR3nt: TGTGCCAGCAGCTTGGCCAAGGAGGGTGATACCTACGAGCAGTACTTC
abundance: NA; d_gene: NA; j_gene: TRBJ2-3; v_gene: TRBV6-6; CDR3aa: CASSYHPDTQYF; CDR3nt: TGTGCCAGCAGTTACCATCCAGATACGCAGTATTTT
abundance: many; d_gene: NA; j_gene: TRBJ2-7; v_gene: TRBV4-3; CDR3aa: CASSQTDTKPYEQYF; CDR3nt: TGCGCCAGCAGCCAAACTGACACCAAGCCCTACGAGCAGTACTTC
abundance: few; d_gene: TRBD1; j_gene: TRBJ1-1; v_gene: TRBV6-2/TRBV6-3; CDR3aa: CASSYSRTGDAEAFF; CDR3nt: TGTGCCAGCAGTTACTCGCGGACAGGGGACGCTGAAGCTTTCTTT
abundance: many; d_gene: NA; j_gene: TRBJ1-1; v_gene: TRBV5-1; CDR3aa: CASSLEVHLAGDTEAFF; CDR3nt: TGCGCCAGCAGCTTGGAGGTACACCTGGCGGGTGACACTGAAGCTTTCTTT
abundance: few; d_gene: NA; j_gene: TRBJ1-1; v_gene: TRBV7-9; CDR3aa: CASSFLAGANTEAFF; CDR3nt: TGTGCCAGCAGCTTTCTTGCCGGGGCGAACACTGAAGCTTTCTTT
abundance: many; d_gene: NA; j_gene: TRBJ2-7; v_gene: TRBV6-5; CDR3aa: CASSYSEGSSYEQYF; CDR3nt: TGTGCCAGCAGTTACTCGGAGGGCTCCTCCTACGAGCAGTACTTC
abundance: many; d_gene: NA; j_gene: TRBJ1-5; v_gene: TRBV13; CDR3aa: CASSPKGVLPQHF; CDR3nt: TGTGCCAGCAGCCCAAAGGGGGTTCTTCCCCAGCATTTT
abundance: many; d_gene: TRBD1; j_gene: TRBJ2-4; v_gene: TRBV12-3/TRBV12-4; CDR3aa: CASSLAFGQGAANIQYF; CDR3nt: TGTGCCAGCAGTTTAGCATTTGGACAGGGGGCAGCAAACATTCAGTACTTC
abundance: few; d_gene: TRBD1; j_gene: TRBJ2-7; v_gene: TRBV27; CDR3aa: CASSTGQGRRVNSYEQYF; CDR3nt: TGTGCCAGCAGTACCGGACAGGGTCGGAGGGTTAACTCCTACGAGCAGTACTTC
abundance: many; d_gene: NA; j_gene: TRBJ2-5; v_gene: TRBV29-1; CDR3aa: CSVDGILLGKETQYF; CDR3nt: TGCAGCGTTGATGGGATCCTATTGGGAAAAGAGACCCAGTACTTC
abundance: many; d_gene: TRBD2; j_gene: TRBJ2-3; v_gene: TRBV28; CDR3aa: CASSLGPGLASTDTQYF; CDR3nt: TGTGCCAGCAGTTTGGGCCCCGGACTAGCAAGCACAGATACGCAGTATTTT